The 31 T cell receptor beta chains below all came from one sample that was sequenced in a study of CD8 T cells in ankylosing spondylitis. TCRdb ran MiXCR on the 5' RACE reads and lists one entry per CDR3 protein. The data contain 200,000 to 250,000 distinct CDR3 sequences, about 30% of them singletons. The sequenced sample was blood, either unsorted or a sorted T cell fraction (not recorded which). The origin of the receptors is a male donor with ankylosing spondylitis or in good health (not recorded which).

J is TRBJ1-2 and V is TRBV10-3, with TRBD1 as a possible D gene (5 bases). The CDR3 runs to 13 residues. Germline V lookup: CDR1 ENHRY, CDR2 SYGVKD. V lost 4 bases to trimming and J lost 4 bases, with 10 bases between them. CDR3 sequence reads: CAISGRALYGYTF. Written as DNA, the CDR3 is TGTGCCATCAGTGGCAGGGCCCTCTATGGCTACACCTTC.

This chain uses TRBV6-6 with TRBJ2-7; TRBD2 might be the D (6 bases). V shed 4 bases and J shed 6 bases, with 13 bases lying between them. Germline V gene data show CDR1 as MNHNY and CDR2 as SVGAGI (reference sequence). CDR3 length: 13 amino acids. Written as DNA, the CDR3 is TGTGCCAGCAGTTCGGGGGTTTTGCGCGAGCAGTACTTC. This sequence encodes CASSSGVLREQYF.

The rearrangement joins TRBV7-9 to TRBJ2-1; D is ambiguous. The ends were cut back, 8 bases at V and 7 bases at J, with 18 bases in the middle. CDR1 and CDR2 (germline): SEHNR, FQNEAQ (reference sequence). The CDR3 length is 14 residues. The DNA of the CDR3 is TGTGCCAGCGACGAACTGACGGGCATGAATGAGCAGTTCTTC. This gives the protein CASDELTGMNEQFF. The variable domain in full, completed from reference TRBV7-9 and TRBJ2-1, reads DTGVSQNPRHKITKRGQNVTFRCDPISEHNRLYWYRQTLGQGPEFLTYFQNEAQLEKSRLLSDRFSAERPKGSFSTLEIQRTEQGDSAMYLCASDELTGMNEQFFGPGTRLTVL.

The table lists this clonotype with a few counts. The chain joins TRBV5-1 to TRBJ1-5; D is ambiguous. CDR1 SGHRS and CDR2 YFSETQ come from the germline V gene. Trimming cost V 0 bases and J 2 bases, with 9 bases left between them. There are 15 residues in the CDR3. The chain's CDR3 is CASSLDPAGNQPQHF. Here the CDR3 DNA reads TGCGCCAGCAGCTTGGATCCAGCCGGCAATCAGCCCCAGCATTTT.

This chain connects TRBV6-5 to TRBJ2-2; D may be TRBD1 (6 bases). CDR1 and CDR2 from the germline V gene are MNHEY and SVGAGI. V was clipped by 0 bases and J by 8 bases, with 7 bases between them. The CDR3 spans 13 residues. The CDR3, as DNA: TGTGCCAGCAGTTACTCAGGGGGAGGGGAGCTGTTTTTT. Protein sequence: CASSYSGGGELFF.

This clonotype was picked up a small number of times. The rearrangement links TRBV4-1 to TRBJ1-5; D unresolved. This CDR3 contains 17 residues. CDR1 is MGHRA, CDR2 YSYEKL, per germline. Trimming took off 1 base at V and 2 bases at J, with 15 bases between the two ends. Here the CDR3 DNA reads TGCGCCAGCAGCCAAGTGGTTGGAGGCCCCGGCAATCAGCCCCAGCATTTT. Its translation: CASSQVVGGPGNQPQHF.

The chain has TRBV15 and TRBJ1-2; maybe TRBD1 (5 bases). The germline gives CDR1 LNHNV, CDR2 YYDKDF (reference sequence). V was trimmed by 11 bases and J by 8 bases, leaving 15 bases between them. The CDR3 is made up of 11 amino acids. CDR3 sequence reads: CAAQGVEGYTF. CDR3 bases: TGTGCCGCCCAGGGAGTAGAAGGCTACACCTTC.

This chain uses TRBV11-3 with TRBJ2-3, with 9 positions matching TRBD2. This CDR3 comprises 14 residues. CDR1 and CDR2 (germline): SGHNT, YENEEA. The ends lost 6 bases at V and 9 bases at J; junction bases unmatched: 10. CDR3 sequence: CASSLTAGGRTQYF. CDR3 DNA: TGTGCCAGCAGTTTGACGGCGGGGGGGAGAACGCAGTATTTT.

In its sample, this clonotype was seen a few times. V and J are TRBV28 and TRBJ1-3; no firm D call. The germline V gene has CDR1 MDHEN and CDR2 SYDVKM. This CDR3 region has 13 residues. Between the trimmed V and J ends, which lost 5 bases and 4 bases, there was a span of 9 bases. Here the CDR3 reads CASSRTLGNTIYF. DNA for the CDR3: TGTGCCAGCAGTCGGACCTTAGGAAACACCATATATTTT.

The V gene is TRBV5-6, the J gene TRBJ1-2; no firm D call. The germline CDR1 and CDR2 sequences are SGHDT and YYEEEE. The CDR3 contains 15 residues. Trimming stripped 1 base from V and 2 bases from J, with 12 bases between. CDR3: CASSLRPSGNYGYTF. The CDR3 DNA is TGTGCCAGCAGCTTGAGGCCTTCTGGGAACTATGGCTACACCTTC.

The gene calls are TRBV20-1 and TRBJ2-3, with TRBD2 identical over 9 bases. Germline loops: CDR1 DFQATT, CDR2 SNEGSKA (reference sequence). The CDR3 sequence is 16 residues long. The junction had 9 bases not matched to a gene; V was cut back by 3 bases and J by 2 bases. CDR3 sequence (DNA): TGCAGTGCTAGGATAGGTCTAGCGGGGCCCACAGATACGCAGTATTTT. Translated, it gives CSARIGLAGPTDTQYF.

The genes are TRBV6-1 and TRBJ2-5; D not certain. V dropped 2 bases and J dropped 1 base, with 14 bases sitting between them. CDR3 length: 16 residues. The germline CDR1 and CDR2 sequences are MNHNS and SASEGT. DNA for the CDR3: TGTGCCAGCAGTGAAAGCGCCCGACTCTTCCAAGAGACCCAGTACTTC. Residues: CASSESARLFQETQYF.

V gene TRBV2 combines with J gene TRBJ1-2; possibly TRBD1 for D (5 bases). The CDR3 covers 16 residues. The germline gives CDR1 SNHLY, CDR2 FYNNEI. Between the trimmed V and J ends, which lost 7 bases and 1 base, there was a span of 19 bases. CDR3 in DNA: TGTGCCAGCACTTCCGGGCAGGGCCGATATAACTATGGCTACACCTTC. Protein: CASTSGQGRYNYGYTF.

The genes are TRBV4-1 and TRBJ1-6; D is perhaps TRBD1 (6 bases). Looked up from germline, CDR1 is MGHRA and CDR2 is YSYEKL. CDR3 length: 15 residues. Trimming shortened V by 0 bases and J by 7 bases, and 10 bases separated the two germline ends. The chain's CDR3 is CASSQENRVNSPLHF. CDR3 DNA: TGCGCCAGCAGCCAAGAAAACAGGGTGAATTCACCCCTCCACTTT.

The rearrangement joins TRBV5-1 to TRBJ2-1; D gene unclear. Trimming removed 6 bases at V and 0 bases at J, with 13 bases between. Germline loops: CDR1 SGHRS, CDR2 YFSETQ. The CDR3 contains 15 residues. The DNA for the CDR3 is TGCGCCAGCAAATTAGGTAAAAGCTCCTACAATGAGCAGTTCTTC. This sequence encodes CASKLGKSSYNEQFF.

J is TRBJ1-5 and V is TRBV20-1, with 9 bases fitting TRBD1. Germline assignment: CDR1 DFQATT and CDR2 SNEGSKA (reference sequence). This CDR3 has 14 residues. V shed 6 bases and J 5 bases; nucleotides not matched to a gene: 8. Here the CDR3 DNA reads TGCAGTGCCTGGACAGGGGCCCTGGATCAGCCCCAGCATTTT. The encoded protein is CSAWTGALDQPQHF.

This chain connects TRBV11-2 to TRBJ2-1; no clear D gene. V was pared by 1 base and J by 9 bases, with 16 bases between. Germline V gene data show CDR1 as SGHAT and CDR2 as FQNNGV. This CDR3 comprises 15 residues. The chain's CDR3 is CASSLGVSQVGEQFF. CDR3 bases: TGTGCCAGCAGCTTAGGTGTTTCCCAAGTGGGTGAGCAGTTCTTC. Based on the CDR3 plus reference TRBV11-2 and TRBJ2-1, the full variable domain is EAGVAQSPRYKIIEKRQSVAFWCNPISGHATLYWYQQILGQGPKLLIQFQNNGVVDDSQLPKDRFSAERLKGVDSTLKIQPAKLEDSAVYLCASSLGVSQVGEQFFGPGTRLTVL.

There are a few counts of this clonotype. The CDR3 sequence: CASSPRDKQETQYF. The CDR3 nucleotides are TGTGCCAGCTCACCACGGGACAAGCAAGAGACCCAGTACTTC. The chain combines TRBV18 with TRBJ2-5, with D possibly being TRBD1 (6 bases). V was shortened by 1 base and J by 2 bases, with 8 bases between the two germline ends. The CDR3 covers 14 residues. Looked up from germline, CDR1 is KGHSH and CDR2 is LQKENI.

V usage is TRBV24-1 and J usage is TRBJ2-7; 8 positions agree with TRBD2. Trimming at V came to 4 bases and at J to 0 bases, leaving 1 base not matched to a gene. Germline V gene data show CDR1 as KGHDR and CDR2 as SFDVKD. This CDR3 comprises 14 residues. The CDR3 nucleotides read TGTGCCACCAGTGACAGCGGGAGCTCCTACGAGCAGTACTTC. It specifies CATSDSGSSYEQYF.

This chain connects TRBV5-5 to TRBJ2-5; TRBD2 agrees at 8 bases. Unmatched junction bases numbered 14, after V lost 0 bases and J lost 4 bases. Germline V gene data show CDR1 as SGHKS and CDR2 as YYEKEE (reference sequence). The length of the CDR3 is 18 residues. Here the CDR3 reads CASSLGRDGAGGRETQYF. The CDR3 nucleotides are TGTGCCAGCAGCTTGGGTCGTGACGGGGCGGGGGGAAGAGAGACCCAGTACTTC.

This clonotype was recorded many times. The chain uses TRBV11-2 and TRBJ2-5; D is undetermined. This CDR3 comprises 11 residues. Germline V lookup: CDR1 SGHAT, CDR2 FQNNGV. Trimming cost V 2 bases and J 3 bases, with 1 base left between them. CDR3 coding DNA: TGTGCCAGCAGCTTAAAAGAGACCCAGTACTTC. Its protein is CASSLKETQYF.

The chain uses TRBV28 and TRBJ2-7; 10 positions agree with TRBD1. The CDR3 loop spans 14 amino acids. Germline V gene data show CDR1 as MDHEN and CDR2 as SYDVKM. Trimming took 6 bases from V and 2 from J; bases not matched to a gene: 4. The CDR3, as DNA: TGTGCCAGCAGGGGGACAGGGGTTACCTACGAGCAGTACTTC. As protein: CASRGTGVTYEQYF.

The chain carries TRBV20-1 and TRBJ2-7; D gene unclear. The V gene's germline CDR1 is DFQATT and CDR2 SNEGSKA (reference sequence). The CDR3 runs to 15 residues. V lost 0 bases, J lost 3 bases, and 15 bases lay in between. The CDR3 bases are TGCAGTGCTAGAGATCCCCAACGCGGAAACTACGAGCAGTACTTC. Its translation is CSARDPQRGNYEQYF.

This clonotype has ten or more counts. The chain recombines TRBV5-1 with TRBJ2-7, with no clear D. Germline-derived CDR1 and CDR2 are SGHRS and YFSETQ. With 4 bases removed from V and 0 bases from J, the gap between germline ends came to 5 bases. The CDR3 length is 12 residues. CDR3 residues: CASSPDSYEQYF. In DNA form, the CDR3 reads TGCGCCAGCAGCCCCGACTCCTACGAGCAGTACTTC. The variable domain in full, completed from reference TRBV5-1 and TRBJ2-7, reads KAGVTQTPRYLIKTRGQQVTLSCSPISGHRSVSWYQQTPGQGLQFLFEYFSETQRNKGNFPGRFSGRQFSNSRSEMNVSTLELGDSALYLCASSPDSYEQYFGPGTRLTVT.

The J gene is TRBJ2-7, the V gene TRBV20-1; TRBD2 agrees at 7 bases. Trimming cost V 2 bases and J 4 bases; bases outside gene matches: 11. Germline loops: CDR1 DFQATT, CDR2 SNEGSKA (reference sequence). CDR3 length: 15 residues. CDR3 protein: CSARNPVGGEYEQYF. As DNA, the CDR3 is TGCAGTGCTAGAAACCCCGTGGGGGGGGAGTACGAGCAGTACTTC.

The V and J genes are TRBV20-1 and TRBJ2-1; D is perhaps TRBD1 (5 bases). The length of the CDR3 is 14 residues. The germline V gene has CDR1 DFQATT and CDR2 SNEGSKA (reference sequence). The V gene lost 2 bases and the J gene lost 7 bases, with 15 bases spanning the gap. CDR3 sequence reads: CSARKGLFPNEQFF. In nucleotides, the CDR3 is TGCAGTGCTAGAAAGGGGTTGTTTCCTAATGAGCAGTTCTTC.

A few counts support this clonotype. This chain connects TRBV20-1 to TRBJ1-5; perhaps TRBD1 as D (6 bases). V shed 6 bases and J shed 3 bases, with 12 bases lying between them. The germline CDR1 and CDR2 sequences are DFQATT and SNEGSKA (reference sequence). The CDR3 is 13 amino acids. The CDR3 sequence is CSASQGPNQPQHF. In DNA form, the CDR3 reads TGCAGTGCGAGCCAGGGGCCCAATCAGCCCCAGCATTTT.

The chain uses TRBV20-1 and TRBJ2-3, with 10 bases matching TRBD2. Trimming removed 2 bases from V and 5 bases from J; junction bases left unmatched: 13. CDR1 and CDR2 (germline): DFQATT, SNEGSKA (reference sequence). The CDR3 totals 17 residues. In DNA form, the CDR3 reads TGCAGTGCTAGATCTAGCGGGGGCGCCTTTCTAGGAGATACGCAGTATTTT. The encoded protein is CSARSSGGAFLGDTQYF.

The rearrangement joins TRBV4-2 to TRBJ2-2; D call uncertain. The CDR3 is 14 amino acids. The V end lost 4 bases, the J end lost 8 bases, and 14 bases lay between the germline ends. Germline V CDR1 and CDR2: LGHNA, YNFKEQ. CDR3 region: CASSPMMFTGELFF. CDR3 DNA: TGTGCCAGCAGCCCGATGATGTTCACGGGGGAGCTGTTTTTT.

The chain joins TRBV20-1 to TRBJ2-3, with D unclear. Looked up from germline, CDR1 is DFQATT and CDR2 is SNEGSKA (reference sequence). The V end was cut by 6 bases, the J end by 2 bases, with 9 bases between. The CDR3 is 12 residues long. The CDR3 sequence is CSAFGSTDTQYF. In nucleotides, the CDR3 is TGCAGTGCCTTTGGTTCCACAGATACGCAGTATTTT.

The CDR3 bases are TGTGCCAGCAGGGGCAGTGGGACCGAGCAGTACTTC. Translated, it gives CASRGSGTEQYF. V gene TRBV6-5 combines with J gene TRBJ2-7, with D perhaps given as TRBD1 or TRBD2 (5 bases each). Germline CDR1 MNHEY, CDR2 SVGAGI. CDR3 size: 12 residues. Trimming removed 6 bases at V and 6 bases at J, with 12 bases between.